A single sample gave rise to the 22 T cell receptor beta chains below, sequenced in a study of blood T cell repertoires in COVID-19. Profiling relied on immunoSEQ multiplex PCR, and the TCRdb table lists in-frame clones only, not all of them. The sample lists under 200,000 clones, roughly 73% occurring once. Sequenced: peripheral blood. The receptor set was obtained from a man between 65 and 79 years old with acute or convalescent COVID-19.

This clone was detected a few times. The chain combines TRBV25-1 with TRBJ2-7, with TRBD1 as a possible D gene (7 bases). V was cut by 3 bases and J by 2 bases, with 20 bases left in between. The CDR3 has 17 residues. In germline, CDR1 is MGHDK, CDR2 SYGVNS. The DNA for the CDR3 is TGTGCCAGCAGTGAGAAAGGAGGGACAGAGGTTCCCTACGAGCAGTACTTC. It yields the protein CASSEKGGTEVPYEQYF.

The rearrangement links TRBV6-5 to TRBJ1-1, with D unclear. This CDR3 contains 13 residues. Per the germline V gene, CDR1 is MNHEY and CDR2 is SVGAGI. V was pared by 5 bases and J by 0 bases, with 7 bases between. As DNA, the CDR3 is TGTGCCAGCAGTACACAGATGAACACTGAAGCTTTCTTT. This sequence encodes CASSTQMNTEAFF.

V is TRBV11-2 and J is TRBJ2-5; 13 nucleotides line up with TRBD2. This CDR3 has 16 amino acids. The trim removed 5 bases at V and 5 bases at J, leaving 8 bases unmatched. Germline V CDR1 and CDR2: SGHAT, FQNNGV. CDR3: CASSQGLAGVGETQYF. DNA for the CDR3: TGTGCCAGCAGCCAAGGACTAGCGGGAGTCGGTGAGACCCAGTACTTC.

The V and J genes are TRBV14 and TRBJ2-6; 8 bases fit TRBD1. This CDR3 spans 17 amino acids. Trimming at V came to 5 bases and at J to 2 bases, leaving 8 bases not matched to a gene. In germline, CDR1 is SGHDN, CDR2 FVKESK. DNA of the CDR3: TGTGCCAGCAGCTGGACAGGGTTTCAGGCTGGGGCCAACGTCCTGACTTTC. This gives the protein CASSWTGFQAGANVLTF.

The gene calls are TRBV7-8 and TRBJ2-7; the D gene is possibly TRBD2 (5 bases). Trimming cost V 5 bases and J 5 bases, with 10 bases left between them. Germline CDR1 is SGHVS and CDR2 is FQNEAQ. This CDR3 is built from 12 residues. CDR3 DNA: TGTGCCAGCAGCCAAGCTAGCAACGAGCAGTACTTC. It yields the protein CASSQASNEQYF. The variable domain in full, with the rest retrieved from reference TRBV7-8 and TRBJ2-7, is GAGVSQSPRYKVAKRGQDVALRCDPISGHVSLFWYQQALGQGPEFLTYFQNEAQLDKSGLPSDRFFAERPEGSVSTLKIQRTQQEDSAVYLCASSQASNEQYFGPGTRLTVT.

This clone has a single count. The chain joins TRBV4-2 to TRBJ1-6; D not resolved. CDR3 length: 13 residues. Germline CDR1 reads LGHNA; CDR2 reads YNFKEQ. The ends were cut back, 0 bases at V and 11 bases at J, with 8 bases in the middle. Here the CDR3 reads CASSQETGPPLHF. DNA of the CDR3: TGTGCCAGCAGCCAAGAGACGGGTCCACCCCTCCACTTT.

This rearrangement joins TRBV5-1 to TRBJ2-3; TRBD2 matches at 7 bases. J was trimmed by 3 bases and V by 4 bases; bases with no gene match: 8. Germline V gene data show CDR1 as SGHRS and CDR2 as YFSETQ. This CDR3 is 15 amino acids long. The CDR3 sequence: CASSPRGGGTDTQYF. The CDR3, as DNA: TGCGCCAGCAGCCCTAGGGGCGGGGGAACAGATACGCAGTATTTT.

The chain recombines TRBV19 with TRBJ1-5, with 7 nucleotides matching TRBD1. The CDR3 length is 14 residues. Unmatched junction bases numbered 6, after V lost 3 bases and J lost 7 bases. CDR1 is LNHDA, CDR2 SQIVND, per germline (reference sequence). This CDR3 is CASSITGARQPQHF. As DNA, the CDR3 is TGTGCCAGTAGTATCACAGGGGCTAGACAGCCCCAGCATTTT.

V usage is TRBV28 and J usage is TRBJ2-3; 8 bases map to TRBD2. The germline V gene has CDR1 MDHEN and CDR2 SYDVKM. Trimming removed 2 bases from V and 2 bases from J; junction bases left unmatched: 12. The CDR3 runs 18 residues. The CDR3, as DNA: TGTGCCAGCAGTTTACCTAGCGGGTCCCAACTCCACACAGATACGCAGTATTTT. Its translation: CASSLPSGSQLHTDTQYF.

The chain couples TRBV11-3 to TRBJ2-7, with a tentative D call TRBD1 (5 bases). The CDR3 sequence is 15 residues long. Germline values: CDR1 SGHNT, CDR2 YENEEA. Trimming removed 1 base at V and 1 base at J, with 11 bases between. The CDR3 is CASSLAGPGSYEQYF. CDR3 sequence (DNA): TGTGCCAGCAGCTTAGCAGGTCCAGGGTCCTACGAGCAGTACTTC. Variable domain in full (rest from reference TRBV11-3 and TRBJ2-7): EAGVVQSPRYKIIEKKQPVAFWCNPISGHNTLYWYLQNLGQGPELLIRYENEEAVDDSQLPKDRFSAERLKGVDSTLKIQPAELGDSAVYLCASSLAGPGSYEQYFGPGTRLTVT.

The V gene is TRBV10-2, the J gene TRBJ2-7, with TRBD1 matching 10 bases. Germline trimming cut 3 bases from V and 1 base from J; bases unmatched to any gene: 3. Germline loops: CDR1 WSHSY, CDR2 SAAADI. The CDR3 runs to 15 residues. Here the CDR3 reads CASSDWTGGSYEQYF. Written as DNA, the CDR3 is TGCGCCAGCAGTGATTGGACAGGGGGTTCCTACGAGCAGTACTTC.

The chain uses TRBV28 and TRBJ2-1, with a possible D match to TRBD1 (6 bases). Germline CDR1 and CDR2: MDHEN and SYDVKM. This CDR3 region has 15 residues. V shed 2 bases and J shed 9 bases, with 17 bases lying between them. CDR3 sequence: CASSLLDSRFVEQFF. In nucleotides, the CDR3 is TGTGCCAGCAGTTTACTGGACAGTAGGTTTGTTGAGCAGTTCTTC.

This clone has a handful of counts. The V call is TRBV6-1, the J call TRBJ1-5; D ambiguous. The CDR3 covers 14 residues. V shed 1 base and J shed 5 bases, with 9 bases lying between them. CDR1 is MNHNS, CDR2 SASEGT, per germline. CDR3 protein: CASSEGAYHQPQHF. DNA of the CDR3: TGTGCCAGCAGTGAAGGGGCGTACCATCAGCCCCAGCATTTT.

The chain recombines TRBV28 with TRBJ1-1; D remains unclear. CDR3 size: 15 residues. Trimming took off 4 bases at V and 1 base at J, with 13 bases between the two ends. The germline gives CDR1 MDHEN, CDR2 SYDVKM. The CDR3 reads CASSSTTRSNTEAFF. The CDR3 DNA follows: TGTGCCAGCAGTTCAACGACAAGATCGAACACTGAAGCTTTCTTT.

The chain combines TRBV6-5 with TRBJ2-3; maybe TRBD2 (6 bases). The germline V gene encodes CDR1 MNHEY and CDR2 SVGAGI. V lost 6 bases, J lost 2 bases, and 12 bases lay in between. This CDR3 has 14 residues. CDR3 DNA: TGTGCCAGCAGGGAGGGGATGCCCACAGATACGCAGTATTTT. It yields the protein CASREGMPTDTQYF.

This rearrangement joins TRBV5-4 to TRBJ1-6; weak D call: TRBD1 (6 bases). V dropped 3 bases and J dropped 9 bases, with 10 bases sitting between them. Germline lookup yields CDR1 SGHNT and CDR2 YYREEE (reference sequence). The CDR3 runs 13 residues. CDR3 nucleotide sequence: TGTGCCAGCAGCTCACAGGGTAGTTCACCCCTCCACTTT. This encodes CASSSQGSSPLHF.

V usage is TRBV6-2 or TRBV6-3 and J usage is TRBJ2-7; D gene ambiguous. Per germline, CDR1 MNHEY and CDR2 SVGEGT. The CDR3 sequence is 14 residues long. Trimming left V 3 bases short and J 5 bases short, with 14 bases between. The CDR3 spells CASSYALRSHEQYF. Written as DNA, the CDR3 is TGTGCCAGCAGTTATGCATTAAGGAGTCACGAGCAGTACTTC.

The gene calls are TRBV10-3 and TRBJ1-3; 7 bases agree with TRBD1. V lost 4 bases, J lost 0 bases, and 12 bases stayed unmatched. Germline V gene lookup returns CDR1 ENHRY and CDR2 SYGVKD. CDR3 length equals 18 residues. CDR3 bases: TGTGCCATCAGTGCGGGGGTGGGGGACAGACCCTCTGGAAACACCATATATTTT. Translating gives CAISAGVGDRPSGNTIYF.

The rearrangement links TRBV19 to TRBJ2-7; D is uncertain. Germline CDR1 and CDR2: LNHDA and SQIVND (reference sequence). Trimming shortened V by 4 bases and J by 3 bases, and 7 bases separated the two germline ends. CDR3 length equals 12 residues. CDR3 sequence: CASSSQNYEQYF. The CDR3 nucleotides read TGTGCCAGTAGTAGTCAGAACTACGAGCAGTACTTC.

A remark on this clone: Germline and junction disagree at one end, which may indicate a read error. The V call is TRBV27, the J call TRBJ1-3; D is undetermined. Germline V gene lookup returns CDR1 MNHEY and CDR2 SMNVEV (reference sequence). The CDR3 is 15 residues long. CDR3 bases: TGTGCCAGCAGTTTATCGGGTAGCTCTGGAAGCACCATATATTTT. Translation gives CASSLSGSSGSTIYF.

The rearrangement links TRBV24-1 to TRBJ2-2; TRBD1 is a possible D gene (5 bases). The CDR3 length is 15 residues. Germline values: CDR1 KGHDR, CDR2 SFDVKD. The germline V and J ends were trimmed by 4 bases and 8 bases, with 16 bases remaining between them. The CDR3 DNA reads as TGTGCCACCAGTGACACGAACCAGGGTTATGGGGAGCTGTTTTTT. Its translation: CATSDTNQGYGELFF.

This CDR3 reads CAWSKAYEQYF. The CDR3 bases are TGTGCCTGGAGCAAAGCTTACGAGCAGTACTTC. This chain joins TRBV30 and TRBJ2-7, with D hard to call. V shed 3 bases and J shed 4 bases, with 7 bases lying between them. The CDR3 has 11 amino acids. Germline V lookup: CDR1 GTSNPN, CDR2 SVGIG (reference sequence).